What follows are 2 T cell receptor beta chains derived from one specimen sequenced in a study of T cells and Merkel cell carcinoma outcomes (dated by TCRdb to the early 2020s). Library creation used the immunoSEQ multiplex PCR assay. TCRdb obtained this table from immuneACCESS and retained in-frame rearrangements with V and J assigned. These tables miss some clones; where compared with another copy, unresolved V genes account for less than half of the shortfall, and the remainder is unexplained. This sample gives approximately 1,900 clones in total; roughly nine tenths of them show up just once. The top ten clonotypes cover 4% to 5.5% of the sample. Sequencing was performed on tumor tissue from Merkel cell carcinoma. These receptors came from a human donor with Merkel cell carcinoma.

V usage is TRBV6-6 and J usage is TRBJ1-5; D remains unclear. From germline, CDR1 is MNHNY and CDR2 SVGAGI (reference sequence). V lost 8 bases, J lost 1 base, and 6 bases lay in between. This CDR3 comprises 12 residues. Written as DNA, the CDR3 is TGTGCCAGCGGAGTAAGCAATCAGCCCCAGCATTTT. As protein: CASGVSNQPQHF.

J is TRBJ1-5 and V is TRBV28; 7 bases agree with TRBD1. CDR1 is MDHEN and CDR2 is SYDVKM in the germline V gene. Trimming at V came to 7 bases and at J to 5 bases, leaving 14 bases not matched to a gene. The length of the CDR3 is 16 residues. CDR3 nucleotide sequence: TGTGCCAGCACCTGGGGGCCCGGGACAGCTTATCAGCCCCAGCATTTT. Amino acid sequence: CASTWGPGTAYQPQHF.